The 22 T cell receptor beta chains below come from one sample, sequenced in a study of cytomegalovirus exposure and HLA in healthy donors. PCR involved 60 Vbeta and 13 Jbeta primers. Produced via immunoSEQ multiplex PCR; TCRdb's table is partial and in-frame only. The sample yields a few hundred thousand clones, 75% seen once. The specimen sequenced was PBMCs. The receptor set was obtained from a woman aged 25 to 39 in good health and CMV-seronegative.

The rearrangement links TRBV2 to TRBJ2-3, with D perhaps TRBD2 (7 bases). This CDR3 has 18 amino acids. V lost 7 bases and J 3 bases, leaving 26 bases between the germline ends. The germline gives CDR1 SNHLY, CDR2 FYNNEI. The CDR3 here is CASKRGFAGEGGTDTQYF. CDR3 DNA: TGTGCCAGCAAGCGGGGTTTCGCGGGAGAGGGGGGGACAGATACGCAGTATTTT.

This rearrangement joins TRBV9 to TRBJ2-1; a possible D gene is TRBD1 (5 bases). The V gene's germline CDR1 is SGDLS and CDR2 YYNGEE. This CDR3 is built from 16 residues. V dropped 4 bases and J dropped 2 bases, with 16 bases sitting between them. The CDR3 region has the DNA TGTGCCAGCAGCCCACCGGAAGGGGTCCCCTACAATGAGCAGTTCTTC. Translated, it gives CASSPPEGVPYNEQFF. The complete variable domain, with remaining parts taken from reference TRBV9 and TRBJ2-1, reads DSGVTQTPKHLITATGQRVTLRCSPRSGDLSVYWYQQSLDQGLQFLIQYYNGEERAKGNILERFSAQQFPDLHSELNLSSLELGDSALYFCASSPPEGVPYNEQFFGPGTRLTVL.

This rearrangement joins TRBV19 to TRBJ1-3, with a possible D match to TRBD1 (5 bases). The CDR3 is made up of 13 amino acids. Trimming shortened V by 7 bases and J by 1 base, and 8 bases separated the two germline ends. Germline lookup yields CDR1 LNHDA and CDR2 SQIVND (reference sequence). This chain's CDR3 is CASNGGSGNTIYF. The CDR3 bases are TGTGCCAGTAACGGGGGGTCTGGAAACACCATATATTTT.

The chain employs TRBV6-5 and TRBJ1-2, with 9 bases that match TRBD1. The V gene end was trimmed by 0 bases and the J gene end by 5 bases; junction bases not matched to a gene: 4. Germline V gene data show CDR1 as MNHEY and CDR2 as SVGAGI. The CDR3 extends over 15 amino acids. CDR3 amino acids: CASSYSRGTGYGYTF. CDR3 DNA: TGTGCCAGCAGTTACTCTAGGGGGACAGGGTATGGCTACACCTTC.

The chain carries TRBV5-1 and TRBJ2-1, with TRBD2 matching 10 bases. Unmatched junction bases numbered 7, after V lost 4 bases and J lost 0 bases. This CDR3 is built from 17 residues. From germline, CDR1 is SGHRS and CDR2 YFSETQ. The CDR3 nucleotides are TGCGCCAGCAGCATAGGACTAGCGGCCTTCTCCTACAATGAGCAGTTCTTC. Its protein is CASSIGLAAFSYNEQFF. Complete variable domain (other parts from reference TRBV5-1 and TRBJ2-1): KAGVTQTPRYLIKTRGQQVTLSCSPISGHRSVSWYQQTPGQGLQFLFEYFSETQRNKGNFPGRFSGRQFSNSRSEMNVSTLELGDSALYLCASSIGLAAFSYNEQFFGPGTRLTVL.

This clone has just a few counts. Other DNA sequences of this sample code for an identical CDR3. The chain uses TRBV6-5 and TRBJ2-7, with a tentative D call TRBD2 (5 bases). This CDR3 comprises 12 residues. Trimming stripped 0 bases from V and 5 bases from J, with 5 bases between. The germline gives CDR1 MNHEY, CDR2 SVGAGI. The CDR3 region has the DNA TGTGCCAGCAGTTACTCCGGGGACGAGCAGTACTTC. Its protein product is CASSYSGDEQYF.

The chain links TRBV18 to TRBJ2-5, with a weak D call TRBD2 (6 bases). V lost 3 bases, J lost 5 bases, and 10 bases lay in between. Germline values: CDR1 KGHSH, CDR2 LQKENI. The CDR3 consists of 13 residues. CDR3 residues: CASSPSGVETQYF. CDR3 nucleotide sequence: TGTGCCAGCTCACCGTCGGGGGTGGAGACCCAGTACTTC.

The rearrangement joins TRBV29-1 to TRBJ1-2, with D unresolved. Germline V gene sequence: CDR1 SQVTM, CDR2 ANQGSEA. CDR3 size: 14 residues. Trimming removed 3 bases at V and 8 bases at J, with 19 bases between. CDR3 in amino acids: CSVEDPPSAGGYTF. As DNA, the CDR3 is TGCAGCGTTGAGGACCCGCCCTCGGCGGGAGGCTACACCTTC.

About this clone itself: At one end, the junction sequence differs from germline, possibly due to a read error. CDR3 region: CASGPLTGTQYF. The CDR3 DNA is TGTGCTAGTGGGCCTCTGACAGGTACGCAGTATTTT. The V call is TRBV12-5, the J call TRBJ2-3, with a weak D call TRBD1 (6 bases). From germline, CDR1 is LGHNT and CDR2 FRNRAP. There are 12 residues in the CDR3.

Regarding this clone: One end of the junction varies from germline; a read error may be responsible. The chain has TRBV7-9 and TRBJ2-3; D may be TRBD2 (5 bases). The CDR3 is made up of 15 amino acids. Germline V gene data show CDR1 as SEHNR and CDR2 as FQNEAQ (reference sequence). CDR3 sequence reads: CSSFISGINKDTQYF. CDR3 nucleotides: TGTTCCAGCTTCATAAGCGGAATCAATAAAGATACGCAGTATTTT.

The chain recombines TRBV10-3 with TRBJ2-3; the D gene is possibly TRBD2 (7 bases). This CDR3 is 15 amino acids long. Trimming removed 10 bases at V and 0 bases at J, with 17 bases between. The V gene's germline CDR1 is ENHRY and CDR2 SYGVKD. The CDR3 coding sequence is TGTGCCACAGAAGTGGGGGGGGCGAGCACAGATACGCAGTATTTT. Translation: CATEVGGASTDTQYF.

The chain links TRBV6-5 to TRBJ1-3; no clear D. The CDR3 consists of 12 residues. The V and J ends lost 5 bases and 7 bases respectively, with 9 bases between them. The V gene's germline CDR1 is MNHEY and CDR2 SVGAGI. The CDR3 nucleotides are TGTGCCAGCAGTACTCGCACGAACACCATATATTTT. Its protein is CASSTRTNTIYF.

The V gene is TRBV11-2, the J gene TRBJ1-1; D perhaps matches TRBD1 (6 bases). The CDR3 runs 14 residues. The V gene's germline CDR1 is SGHAT and CDR2 FQNNGV. V lost 7 bases and J lost 5, with 17 bases in between. In DNA, the CDR3 is TGTGCCAGCAATACAGGGCCCCGGATGACTGAAGCTTTCTTT. Protein sequence: CASNTGPRMTEAFF.

This clone was picked up a small number of times. The chain couples TRBV15 to TRBJ1-2; tentative D call: TRBD1 (5 bases). In germline, CDR1 is LNHNV, CDR2 YYDKDF (reference sequence). The CDR3 covers 15 residues. V lost 0 bases and J lost 4, with 12 bases in between. CDR3 sequence (DNA): TGTGCCACCAGCAGAGATGAAGGGGTCGGCTATGGCTACACCTTC. Translated: CATSRDEGVGYGYTF. The whole variable domain, filled in from reference TRBV15 and TRBJ1-2, reads DAMVIQNPRYQVTQFGKPVTLSCSQTLNHNVMYWYQQKSSQAPKLLFHYYDKDFNNEADTPDNFQSRRPNTSFCFLDIRSPGLGDTAMYLCATSRDEGVGYGYTFGSGTRLTVV.

This rearrangement joins TRBV19 to TRBJ2-1; 11 nucleotides line up with TRBD2. There are 15 residues in the CDR3. J gave up 4 bases and V 5 bases, and 4 bases lay outside the gene matches. Germline CDR1 LNHDA, CDR2 SQIVND (reference sequence). The CDR3 DNA is TGTGCCAGTAGTCTGACTAGCGGGGTATACAATGAGCAGTTCTTC. Its protein is CASSLTSGVYNEQFF.

The genes are TRBV29-1 and TRBJ2-7; possible D gene TRBD1, 6 bases. The germline CDR1 and CDR2 sequences are SQVTM and ANQGSEA. V lost 6 bases and J 7 bases, leaving 13 bases between the germline ends. This CDR3 comprises 11 residues. The CDR3 nucleotides are TGCAGCGTGGCCACAGGGCAAGAGCAGTACTTC. Encoded protein: CSVATGQEQYF.

The rearrangement joins TRBV28 to TRBJ1-6, with 8 bases identical to TRBD1. V lost 5 bases and J lost 8; bases outside the gene matches: 8. The CDR3 sequence is 15 residues long. Germline V gene sequence: CDR1 MDHEN, CDR2 SYDVKM. CDR3 region: CASSPRQGAYSPLHF. DNA of the CDR3: TGTGCCAGCAGTCCCCGCCAGGGGGCTTATTCACCCCTCCACTTT.

This clone was seen only a few times. The chain joins TRBV5-4 to TRBJ2-5; 8 positions match TRBD1. Losses at the gene ends were 5 bases for V and 5 bases for J; bases not matched to a gene: 8. The CDR3 spans 14 residues. CDR1 SGHNT and CDR2 YYREEE come from the germline V gene (reference sequence). The CDR3 nucleotides are TGTGCCAGCAGGGCGACAGGGGTGGAGGAGACCCAGTACTTC. Translating gives CASRATGVEETQYF. Drawing the rest from reference TRBV5-4 and TRBJ2-5, the complete variable domain is ETGVTQSPTHLIKTRGQQVTLRCSSQSGHNTVSWYQQALGQGPQFIFQYYREEENGRGNFPPRFSGLQFPNYSSELNVNALELDDSALYLCASRATGVEETQYFGPGTRLLVL.

This chain uses TRBV6-4 with TRBJ1-5, with 9 bases identical to TRBD1. There are 13 residues in the CDR3. Germline assignment: CDR1 MRHNA and CDR2 SNTAGT. V shed 6 bases, J shed 10 bases, and the junction held 7 bases outside the gene matches. CDR3 DNA: TGTGCCAGCAGCCCAGACAGGGGGGATCCCCAGCATTTT. Protein sequence: CASSPDRGDPQHF.

V and J are TRBV7-9 and TRBJ2-1; 7 nucleotides align to TRBD2. This CDR3 has 16 amino acids. The germline V gene encodes CDR1 SEHNR and CDR2 FQNEAQ (reference sequence). With V trimmed by 1 base and J by 7 bases, 10 bases remained unmatched. CDR3 DNA: TGTGCCAGCAGCTTAGTTTTCGGCGGGAGCTGGAATGAGCAGTTCTTC. The encoded protein is CASSLVFGGSWNEQFF.

This clone occurred a few times. The chain couples TRBV5-1 to TRBJ2-5; 10 nucleotides match TRBD2. V lost 0 bases, J lost 4 bases, and 3 bases stayed unmatched. The CDR3 length is 15 residues. Germline V lookup: CDR1 SGHRS, CDR2 YFSETQ. The DNA of the CDR3 is TGCGCCAGCAGCTTGGCTAGCGGGGGTGCAGAGACCCAGTACTTC. Protein sequence: CASSLASGGAETQYF. Together with reference TRBV5-1 and TRBJ2-5, the CDR3 gives the full variable domain: KAGVTQTPRYLIKTRGQQVTLSCSPISGHRSVSWYQQTPGQGLQFLFEYFSETQRNKGNFPGRFSGRQFSNSRSEMNVSTLELGDSALYLCASSLASGGAETQYFGPGTRLLVL.

The chain recombines TRBV7-9 with TRBJ2-5, with D maybe TRBD1 (6 bases). This CDR3 has 15 amino acids. Trimming stripped 1 base from V and 2 bases from J, with 11 bases between. CDR1 SEHNR and CDR2 FQNEAQ come from the germline V gene (reference sequence). The CDR3 region is CASSLGGQYQETQYF. DNA of the CDR3: TGTGCCAGCAGCTTAGGTGGACAGTATCAAGAGACCCAGTACTTC.